This T cell receptor beta chain was recorded in a study of PD-L1 blockade in urothelial cancer. Overall study: Before enrollment, 0 to 3 chemotherapy regimens had been given to patients.

Profiled with immunoSEQ multiplex PCR; TCRdb holds only in-frame clones, not every one. The data hold around 110,000 clones, with roughly 91% observed a single time. This sample's time point: peripheral blood 6 weeks after treatment start. Sample contribution per patient ranged from 1 to 8, covering pretreatment and on-treatment. This CDR3 has 15 amino acids. The V end was cut by 4 bases, the J end by 8 bases, with 17 bases between. CDR1 and CDR2 from the germline V gene are LNHDA and SQIVND (reference sequence). The V gene is TRBV19, the J gene TRBJ1-4; no clear D. The sequence was collected from a man aged 55 to 70 with urothelial cancer. The sequencing used PBMCs, collected around atezolizumab (anti-PD-L1) treatment. CDR3 nucleotides: TGTGCCAGTAGTACCCTAAATCGGGAAGGCGAAAAACTGTTTTTT. Its translation is CASSTLNREGEKLFF.